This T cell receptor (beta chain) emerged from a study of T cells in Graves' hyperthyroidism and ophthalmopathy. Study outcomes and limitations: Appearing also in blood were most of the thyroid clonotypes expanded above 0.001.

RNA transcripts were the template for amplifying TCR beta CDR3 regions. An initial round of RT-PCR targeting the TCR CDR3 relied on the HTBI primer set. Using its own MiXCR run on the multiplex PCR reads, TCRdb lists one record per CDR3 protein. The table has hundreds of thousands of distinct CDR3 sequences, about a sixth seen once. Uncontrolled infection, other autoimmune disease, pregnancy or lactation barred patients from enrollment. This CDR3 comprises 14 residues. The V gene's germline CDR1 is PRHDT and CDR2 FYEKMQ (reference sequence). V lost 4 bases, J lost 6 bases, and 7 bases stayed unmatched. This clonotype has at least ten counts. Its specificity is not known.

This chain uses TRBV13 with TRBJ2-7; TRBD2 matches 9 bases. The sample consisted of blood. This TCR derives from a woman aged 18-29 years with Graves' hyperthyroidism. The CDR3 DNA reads TGTGCCAGCAGCTCTGGGACTAGCCTGGGCGAGCAGTACTTC. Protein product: CASSSGTSLGEQYF.